The 27 T cell receptor beta chains below come from one sample, sequenced in a study of blood T cell repertoires in COVID-19. Sequencing was performed with immunoSEQ multiplex PCR; in TCRdb, only in-frame clones are kept and a portion is missing. The data contain a few hundred thousand clones, 87% of them singletons. Source material: peripheral blood. Source of these receptors: a man aged 18 to 29 with active or convalescent COVID-19.

The gene calls are TRBV7-8 and TRBJ1-5; no clear D gene. The length of the CDR3 is 14 residues. V was shortened by 7 bases and J by 11 bases, with 21 bases between the two germline ends. Germline V gene lookup returns CDR1 SGHVS and CDR2 FQNEAQ. The CDR3 loop is CASTQGRARWAQHF. The CDR3 DNA sequence: TGTGCCAGCACCCAAGGTCGAGCTAGGTGGGCCCAGCATTTT.

The chain is built from TRBV12-3 or TRBV12-4 and TRBJ2-1; 8 positions agree with TRBD1. The CDR3 runs to 13 residues. V shed 2 bases and J 7 bases; nucleotides not matched to a gene: 1. This CDR3 is CASSLQGANEQFF. DNA of the CDR3: TGTGCCAGCAGTTTACAGGGGGCGAATGAGCAGTTCTTC.

This clone was detected once. CDR3 sequence: CASTVRGSTDTQYF. The CDR3 DNA reads as TGCGCCAGCACCGTACGGGGTAGCACAGATACGCAGTATTTT. This chain connects TRBV5-1 to TRBJ2-3, with TRBD2 as a possible D gene (5 bases). Germline V lookup: CDR1 SGHRS, CDR2 YFSETQ. V dropped 6 bases and J dropped 0 bases, with 11 bases sitting between them. The CDR3 is 14 amino acids.

This chain connects TRBV6-5 to TRBJ2-1; D may be TRBD1 (6 bases). The length of the CDR3 is 13 residues. Looked up from germline, CDR1 is MNHEY and CDR2 is SVGAGI. The V and J ends lost 6 bases and 6 bases respectively, with 12 bases between them. The CDR3 here is CASRAQGLNEQFF. CDR3 bases: TGTGCCAGCAGGGCACAGGGCCTCAATGAGCAGTTCTTC.

This rearrangement joins TRBV6-6 to TRBJ2-5; the match to TRBD2 covers 8 bases. V was clipped by 7 bases and J by 5 bases; unmatched bases: 12. In germline, CDR1 is MNHNY, CDR2 SVGAGI (reference sequence). The CDR3 has 15 amino acids. The CDR3 region is CASIPAGGVWETQYF. CDR3 nucleotide sequence: TGTGCCAGCATCCCCGCCGGGGGGGTGTGGGAGACCCAGTACTTC.

The chain combines TRBV25-1 with TRBJ2-1, with D possibly being TRBD1 (6 bases). CDR3 length: 15 residues. Germline CDR1 and CDR2: MGHDK and SYGVNS. The V end was cut by 5 bases, the J end by 5 bases, with 16 bases between. This chain's CDR3 is CASSTHYRDNNEQFF. As DNA, the CDR3 is TGTGCCAGCAGTACACACTACAGGGACAACAATGAGCAGTTCTTC. The full variable domain, rest sourced from reference TRBV25-1 and TRBJ2-1, is EADIYQTPRYLVIGTGKKITLECSQTMGHDKMYWYQQDPGMELHLIHYSYGVNSTEKGDLSSESTVSRIRTEHFPLTLESARPSHTSQYLCASSTHYRDNNEQFFGPGTRLTVL.

This clone was counted once. The chain carries TRBV15 and TRBJ1-5, with D tentatively TRBD1 (5 bases). The CDR3 totals 13 residues. The V end lost 1 base, the J end lost 6 bases, and 7 bases lay between the germline ends. CDR1 and CDR2 from the germline V gene are LNHNV and YYDKDF (reference sequence). CDR3 in amino acids: CATSRVRGQPQHF. CDR3 in DNA: TGTGCCACCAGCAGAGTTAGGGGTCAGCCCCAGCATTTT. Drawing the rest from reference TRBV15 and TRBJ1-5, the complete variable domain is DAMVIQNPRYQVTQFGKPVTLSCSQTLNHNVMYWYQQKSSQAPKLLFHYYDKDFNNEADTPDNFQSRRPNTSFCFLDIRSPGLGDTAMYLCATSRVRGQPQHFGDGTRLSIL.

The chain couples TRBV2 to TRBJ1-2, with a tentative D call TRBD1 (5 bases). V was clipped by 2 bases and J by 8 bases, with 15 bases between them. Looked up from germline, CDR1 is SNHLY and CDR2 is FYNNEI. The CDR3 spans 14 residues. DNA for the CDR3: TGTGCCAGCAGTGAATATAGTCAGGGCGCGGGCTACACCTTC. Translating it yields CASSEYSQGAGYTF. Filled out from reference TRBV2 and TRBJ1-2, the complete variable domain reads EPEVTQTPSHQVTQMGQEVILRCVPISNHLYFYWYRQILGQKVEFLVSFYNNEISEKSEIFDDQFSVERPDGSNFTLKIRSTKLEDSAMYFCASSEYSQGAGYTFGSGTRLTVV.

V usage is TRBV19 and J usage is TRBJ2-7, with D tentatively TRBD1 (5 bases). Looked up from germline, CDR1 is LNHDA and CDR2 is SQIVND (reference sequence). The V gene lost 4 bases and the J gene lost 2 bases, with 9 bases spanning the gap. The CDR3 runs 13 residues. The CDR3 DNA sequence: TGTGCCAGTAGTAAAACAGGAGCCTACGAGCAGTACTTC. It yields the protein CASSKTGAYEQYF.

This clone has a handful of counts. This chain uses TRBV19 with TRBJ1-2, with no clear D. The V end lost 3 bases, the J end lost 4 bases, and 9 bases lay between the germline ends. The germline V gene encodes CDR1 LNHDA and CDR2 SQIVND (reference sequence). CDR3 length: 13 amino acids. The CDR3 reads CASSMRDLYGYTF. For the CDR3, the DNA is TGTGCCAGTAGTATGAGGGATCTCTATGGCTACACCTTC. Looking up the rest from reference TRBV19 and TRBJ1-2 gives the full variable domain: DGGITQSPKYLFRKEGQNVTLSCEQNLNHDAMYWYRQDPGQGLRLIYYSQIVNDFQKGDIAEGYSVSREKKESFPLTVTSAQKNPTAFYLCASSMRDLYGYTFGSGTRLTVV.

This chain uses TRBV20-1 with TRBJ2-1; D possibly corresponds to TRBD1 (7 bases). Germline-derived CDR1 and CDR2 are DFQATT and SNEGSKA (reference sequence). Trimming pared 3 bases from V and 8 bases from J, leaving 23 bases between. The CDR3 loop spans 16 amino acids. The CDR3 nucleotides are TGCAGTGCTAGTCCCTTGGAGGGGGCGCGAAGAGATGAGCAGTTCTTC. Amino acids: CSASPLEGARRDEQFF.

This sequence joins TRBV19 and TRBJ1-2, with TRBD1 matching 10 bases. CDR3 length: 15 amino acids. The trim removed 7 bases at V and 3 bases at J, leaving 8 bases unmatched. Germline values: CDR1 LNHDA, CDR2 SQIVND (reference sequence). CDR3 loop: CASTTWTGGDYGYTF. The CDR3 DNA reads TGTGCCAGTACCACGTGGACAGGGGGTGACTATGGCTACACCTTC.

Turning to this clone: Additional DNA sequences in this sample encode the identical CDR3. The chain has TRBV15 and TRBJ2-7; 7 nucleotides agree with TRBD1. The CDR3 is made up of 15 amino acids. Germline assignment: CDR1 LNHNV and CDR2 YYDKDF (reference sequence). V shed 1 base, J shed 3 bases, and the junction held 6 bases outside the gene matches. CDR3 sequence (DNA): TGTGCCACCAGCAGAGGCAGGGACAGTAGCTACGAGCAGTACTTC. Translated: CATSRGRDSSYEQYF.

The V call is TRBV15, the J call TRBJ1-5; 8 bases are a match to TRBD1. Germline V gene sequence: CDR1 LNHNV, CDR2 YYDKDF (reference sequence). The CDR3 loop spans 15 amino acids. Trimming removed 5 bases from V and 4 bases from J; junction bases left unmatched: 7. The CDR3 nucleotides are TGTGCCACCAGCCTCAGGACAGGGAGTAATCAGCCCCAGCATTTT. Amino acids: CATSLRTGSNQPQHF.

The chain joins TRBV3-1 (or the pseudogene TRBV3-2) to TRBJ2-7, with 8 bases aligning to TRBD1. V was clipped by 4 bases and J by 5 bases; unmatched bases: 7. The germline CDR1 and CDR2 sequences are LGHDT and YNNKEL (reference sequence). This CDR3 comprises 14 residues. CDR3 amino acids: CASSRRDRGDEQYF. In DNA, the CDR3 is TGTGCCAGCAGCCGACGAGACAGGGGAGACGAGCAGTACTTC.

This clone was observed once. The chain has TRBV6-5 and TRBJ2-7; D may be TRBD2 (6 bases). V lost 2 bases and J 6 bases, leaving 14 bases between the germline ends. Per the germline V gene, CDR1 is MNHEY and CDR2 is SVGAGI. The CDR3 consists of 14 residues. The CDR3 region has the DNA TGTGCCAGCAGTTACAGGCAGGTCGGGGGCGAGCAGTACTTC. This codes for CASSYRQVGGEQYF.

V usage is TRBV5-1 and J usage is TRBJ1-4; a possible D gene is TRBD1 (5 bases). V gave up 3 bases and J gave up 8 bases, with 17 bases separating them. The CDR3 sequence is 15 residues long. Germline CDR1 reads SGHRS; CDR2 reads YFSETQ. CDR3 amino acids: CASSWGASAGEKLFF. In DNA form, the CDR3 reads TGCGCCAGCAGCTGGGGCGCCAGCGCCGGGGAAAAACTGTTTTTT.

The genes are TRBV2 and TRBJ2-7; 7 bases line up with TRBD1. Germline loops: CDR1 SNHLY, CDR2 FYNNEI. V dropped 11 bases and J dropped 1; count of bases not matched to a gene: 5. This CDR3 spans 12 amino acids. CDR3 loop: CAGRQGSYEQYF. The CDR3 nucleotides are TGTGCCGGTCGACAGGGATCCTACGAGCAGTACTTC. The full variable domain, its missing parts supplied by reference TRBV2 and TRBJ2-7, is EPEVTQTPSHQVTQMGQEVILRCVPISNHLYFYWYRQILGQKVEFLVSFYNNEISEKSEIFDDQFSVERPDGSNFTLKIRSTKLEDSAMYFCAGRQGSYEQYFGPGTRLTVT.

This rearrangement joins TRBV27 to TRBJ2-1; D is possibly TRBD2 (5 bases). The germline V and J ends were trimmed by 1 base and 4 bases, with 14 bases remaining between them. Germline V CDR1 and CDR2: MNHEY, SMNVEV (reference sequence). CDR3 length: 16 residues. Written as DNA, the CDR3 is TGTGCCAGCAGTTTATTTCCGGGAACCAAATACAATGAGCAGTTCTTC. It is translated as CASSLFPGTKYNEQFF.

The rearrangement links TRBV15 to TRBJ2-7; 9 bases match TRBD1. CDR1 LNHNV and CDR2 YYDKDF come from the germline V gene (reference sequence). The ends lost 1 base at V and 5 bases at J; junction bases unmatched: 6. The CDR3 length is 15 residues. CDR3 nucleotides: TGTGCCACCAGCAGAGTGGGGACAGGGAGCCACGAGCAGTACTTC. Translating gives CATSRVGTGSHEQYF.

This chain uses TRBV6-5 with TRBJ2-5, with 9 bases lining up with TRBD1. J was trimmed by 2 bases and V by 4 bases; bases with no gene match: 8. This CDR3 is 16 amino acids long. Germline V gives CDR1 MNHEY, CDR2 SVGAGI. The CDR3 is CASSFSGTGSQETQYF. CDR3 nucleotides: TGTGCCAGCAGTTTTTCCGGGACAGGGTCGCAAGAGACCCAGTACTTC.

This chain joins TRBV27 and TRBJ2-4, with D perhaps TRBD1 (6 bases). The germline gives CDR1 MNHEY, CDR2 SMNVEV (reference sequence). The CDR3 contains 15 residues. V was clipped by 4 bases and J by 6 bases, with 16 bases between them. CDR3 sequence (DNA): TGTGCCAGCAGTTATTCAGGGGCCGGCGGAAACATTCAGTACTTC. This translates into CASSYSGAGGNIQYF.

The CDR3 region has the DNA TGTGCCAGCAGACCTACCAGCCTAGCGAACTACGAGCAGTACTTC. It translates to CASRPTSLANYEQYF. The chain uses TRBV21-1 and TRBJ2-7; the table assigns TRBD2, which was not confirmed against the DNA. TRBV21-1 is a recognized pseudogene. The CDR3 consists of 15 residues.

The rearrangement uses TRBV28 and TRBJ1-1, with TRBD1 matching 9 bases. The V segment lost 7 bases and the J segment 4 bases; nucleotides outside the gene matches: 7. This CDR3 spans 14 amino acids. Germline V gene sequence: CDR1 MDHEN, CDR2 SYDVKM. In DNA, the CDR3 is TGTGCCAGCAAAGCGACAGGGGGGTTCACTGAAGCTTTCTTT. It yields the protein CASKATGGFTEAFF. Combining the CDR3 with reference TRBV28 and TRBJ1-1 gives the whole variable domain DVKVTQSSRYLVKRTGEKVFLECVQDMDHENMFWYRQDPGLGLRLIYFSYDVKMKEKGDIPEGYSVSREKKERFSLILESASTNQTSMYLCASKATGGFTEAFFGQGTRLTVV.

Here the CDR3 DNA reads TGTGCCAGCGGGCCACAGGGCTCGGGCGAGCAGTACTTC. Protein sequence: CASGPQGSGEQYF. The rearrangement joins TRBV2 to TRBJ2-7, with a possible D match to TRBD1 (6 bases). CDR1 and CDR2 (germline): SNHLY, FYNNEI. The CDR3 contains 13 residues. The ends were cut back, 8 bases at V and 6 bases at J, with 17 bases in the middle.

The J gene is TRBJ2-2, the V gene TRBV5-1, with D possibly TRBD2 on 5 matching bases. The CDR3 has 11 residues. Germline values: CDR1 SGHRS, CDR2 YFSETQ. The germline V and J ends were trimmed by 7 bases and 8 bases, with 9 bases remaining between them. Written as DNA, the CDR3 is TGCGCCAGCGGGGAGTCGGGGGAGCTGTTTTTT. Encoded protein: CASGESGELFF.

J is TRBJ1-2 and V is TRBV11-2; D gene ambiguous. Per the germline V gene, CDR1 is SGHAT and CDR2 is FQNNGV. Trimming removed 5 bases at V and 6 bases at J, with 16 bases between. This CDR3 has 14 amino acids. The CDR3 spells CASSNSRISDGYTF. The DNA for the CDR3 is TGTGCCAGCAGCAACAGCAGGATATCGGATGGCTACACCTTC.